This T cell receptor (beta chain) stems from a study of cytomegalovirus exposure and HLA in healthy donors. It was with 60 Vbeta and 13 Jbeta primers that the PCR ran. The data were produced by immunoSEQ multiplex PCR, yet TCRdb's version contains in-frame clones alone and is incomplete. Counted here are over 70,000 clones, about 70% occurring once; the ten biggest clones make up nearly 10%. Germline CDR1 is SGHDT and CDR2 is YYEEEE. Trimming removed 1 base from V and 10 bases from J, with 12 bases in between. The CDR3 has 13 amino acids. Sequenced material: PBMCs. The genes are TRBV5-6 and TRBJ2-1, with TRBD1 as a possible D gene (5 bases). The clonotype was recovered from a woman in her 50s in good health and CMV-seropositive. CDR3 coding DNA: TGTGCCAGCAGCTTGTACAGGTCCGGGGAGCAGTTCTTC. It is translated as CASSLYRSGEQFF.